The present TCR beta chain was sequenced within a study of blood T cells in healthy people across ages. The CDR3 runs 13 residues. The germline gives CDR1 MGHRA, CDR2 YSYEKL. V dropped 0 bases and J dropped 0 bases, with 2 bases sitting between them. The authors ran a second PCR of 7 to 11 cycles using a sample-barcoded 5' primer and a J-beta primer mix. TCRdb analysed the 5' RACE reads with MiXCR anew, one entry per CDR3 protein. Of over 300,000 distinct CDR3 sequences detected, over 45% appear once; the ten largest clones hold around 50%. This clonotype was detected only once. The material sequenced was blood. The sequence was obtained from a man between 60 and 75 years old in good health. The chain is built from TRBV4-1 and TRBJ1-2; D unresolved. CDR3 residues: CASSQESNYGYTF. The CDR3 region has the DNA TGCGCCAGCAGCCAAGAGTCTAACTATGGCTACACCTTC.